These 21 T cell receptor beta chains share one sample of origin, sequenced in a study of T cells in Graves' hyperthyroidism and ophthalmopathy. TCR beta CDR3 region amplification was performed from RNA transcripts. Carried out on the TCR CDR3, a first-round RT-PCR used the HTBI primer set. One entry per CDR3 protein, called by TCRdb with MiXCR from the multiplex PCR reads. This table has roughly 400,000 distinct CDR3 sequences, roughly 14% appearing once. Sequencing used blood. These receptors originate from a woman between 18 and 29 years old with Graves' hyperthyroidism that later progressed to Graves' ophthalmopathy.

This clonotype was recorded a few times. The V gene is TRBV9, the J gene TRBJ2-5; 7 bases fit TRBD1. Looked up from germline, CDR1 is SGDLS and CDR2 is YYNGEE. The junction had 7 bases not matched to a gene; V was cut back by 6 bases and J by 2 bases. CDR3 length equals 14 residues. Here the CDR3 DNA reads TGTGCCAGCAACCGAGAGGGGGCTCAAGAGACCCAGTACTTC. Translation: CASNREGAQETQYF.

In its sample, this clonotype was seen a few times. The J gene is TRBJ2-7, the V gene TRBV7-9, with a weak D call TRBD2 (5 bases). The length of the CDR3 is 12 residues. V was shortened by 8 bases and J by 5 bases, with 13 bases between the two germline ends. The germline CDR1 and CDR2 sequences are SEHNR and FQNEAQ (reference sequence). CDR3 sequence reads: CASGPLRDEQYF. CDR3 DNA sequence: TGTGCCAGCGGGCCCTTGAGGGACGAGCAGTACTTC.

This clonotype was detected a few times. The gene calls are TRBV6-9 and TRBJ1-3, with TRBD1 matching 9 bases. Germline CDR1 is MNHGY and CDR2 is SVAAGI. Trimming removed 2 bases from V and 0 bases from J; junction bases left unmatched: 5. CDR3 length: 17 amino acids. The CDR3 nucleotides read TGTGCCAGCAGTTATCCGGGACAGGGTCCCTCTGGAAACACCATATATTTT. Translation: CASSYPGQGPSGNTIYF.

Concerning this clonotype: A much larger clone differs from this one at a single base, so this may be a read error. The rearrangement links TRBV7-9 to TRBJ2-3; D is possibly TRBD1 or TRBD2 (6 bases each). Trimming took 8 bases from V and 0 from J, leaving 15 bases between them. The CDR3 is 15 residues long. CDR1 and CDR2 from the germline V gene are SEHNR and FQNEAQ (reference sequence). The CDR3, as DNA: TGTGCCAGCGGCCCTCCGGGGGCTAGCACAGATACGCAGTATTTT. Its translation is CASGPPGASTDTQYF.

This clonotype has more than one count but fewer than ten. This chain joins TRBV9 and TRBJ2-5, with TRBD1 identical over 10 bases. Germline V gene data show CDR1 as SGDLS and CDR2 as YYNGEE. The length of the CDR3 is 17 residues. V lost 3 bases to trimming and J lost 1 base; unmatched junction nucleotides: 9. CDR3 in DNA: TGTGCCAGCAGCGACAACCGGGACAGGGGAAGCCAAGAGACCCAGTACTTC. It codes for CASSDNRDRGSQETQYF. Based on the CDR3 plus reference TRBV9 and TRBJ2-5, the full variable domain is DSGVTQTPKHLITATGQRVTLRCSPRSGDLSVYWYQQSLDQGLQFLIQYYNGEERAKGNILERFSAQQFPDLHSELNLSSLELGDSALYFCASSDNRDRGSQETQYFGPGTRLLVL.

This clonotype was seen ten or more times. The chain uses TRBV5-1 and TRBJ2-5; D ambiguous. The CDR3 is 14 amino acids. The V gene lost 0 bases and the J gene lost 1 base, with 7 bases spanning the gap. CDR1 and CDR2 from the germline V gene are SGHRS and YFSETQ. CDR3 DNA sequence: TGCGCCAGCAGCTTGGAGTCTACCCAAGAGACCCAGTACTTC. Residues: CASSLESTQETQYF. Looking up the rest from reference TRBV5-1 and TRBJ2-5 gives the full variable domain: KAGVTQTPRYLIKTRGQQVTLSCSPISGHRSVSWYQQTPGQGLQFLFEYFSETQRNKGNFPGRFSGRQFSNSRSEMNVSTLELGDSALYLCASSLESTQETQYFGPGTRLLVL.

This clonotype was detected ten times or more. V usage is TRBV6-1 and J usage is TRBJ1-2; D perhaps matches TRBD1 (6 bases). The CDR3 is 12 residues long. The germline V gene has CDR1 MNHNS and CDR2 SASEGT. Trimming took off 4 bases at V and 4 bases at J, with 7 bases between the two ends. CDR3 coding DNA: TGTGCCAGCAGTGGGGACATCTATGGCTACACCTTC. Translated: CASSGDIYGYTF.

This clonotype appeared once. The chain combines TRBV27 with TRBJ2-1, with 14 nucleotides matching TRBD2. This CDR3 spans 19 amino acids. Germline trimming cut 2 bases from V and 3 bases from J; bases unmatched to any gene: 9. Per the germline V gene, CDR1 is MNHEY and CDR2 is SMNVEV (reference sequence). The chain's CDR3 is CASSLRPGLAGEVYNEQFF. DNA of the CDR3: TGTGCCAGCAGTTTAAGACCGGGACTAGCGGGAGAAGTCTACAATGAGCAGTTCTTC.

This clonotype was observed at least ten times. The J gene is TRBJ2-5, the V gene TRBV11-2; D is unresolved. The V gene lost 0 bases and the J gene lost 1 base, with 9 bases spanning the gap. Germline V lookup: CDR1 SGHAT, CDR2 FQNNGV. The CDR3 extends over 15 amino acids. The CDR3 sequence: CASSLDGRLQETQYF. The CDR3, as DNA: TGTGCCAGCAGCTTAGATGGGCGCCTCCAAGAGACCCAGTACTTC.

In regard to this clonotype: A much larger clone is a single base away; this may be a read error. J is TRBJ2-5 and V is TRBV7-2; maybe TRBD2 (7 bases). Germline CDR1 and CDR2: SGHTA and FQGNSA. The CDR3 contains 14 residues. The CDR3 region has the DNA TGTGCCAGCAACCCTAGGGGGGGACAAGGGACCCAGTACTTC. It yields the protein CASNPRGGQGTQYF.

This clonotype was seen more than once but under ten times. The chain combines TRBV20-1 with TRBJ2-1; 10 nucleotides agree with TRBD2. Germline trimming cut 1 base from V and 3 bases from J; bases unmatched to any gene: 12. CDR3 length: 18 amino acids. Germline CDR1 DFQATT, CDR2 SNEGSKA (reference sequence). Here the CDR3 DNA reads TGCAGTGCTAGAGTTCGGCTAGCGGGAGTTAGAGTCTACAATGAGCAGTTCTTC. Protein product: CSARVRLAGVRVYNEQFF.

The table lists this clonotype with many counts. The rearrangement links TRBV5-5 to TRBJ2-1, with a tentative D call TRBD1 (7 bases). The germline V gene has CDR1 SGHKS and CDR2 YYEKEE (reference sequence). Trimming removed 3 bases from V and 4 bases from J, with 11 bases in between. The CDR3 is 14 residues long. In DNA, the CDR3 is TGTGCCAGCAGCTCAGCAGGGGGGTACAATGAGCAGTTCTTC. It encodes CASSSAGGYNEQFF.

This clonotype was observed many times. The gene calls are TRBV2 and TRBJ1-6, with D hard to call. This CDR3 contains 15 residues. Germline loops: CDR1 SNHLY, CDR2 FYNNEI. The V and J ends lost 0 bases and 8 bases respectively, with 11 bases between them. The CDR3, as DNA: TGTGCCAGCAGTGAAGCGCGGGGTGACTATTCACCCCTCCACTTT. This encodes CASSEARGDYSPLHF.

The chain joins TRBV3-1 to TRBJ2-3; D ambiguous. Trimming cost V 5 bases and J 3 bases, with 18 bases left between them. This CDR3 region has 16 residues. From germline, CDR1 is LGHDT and CDR2 YNNKEL (reference sequence). The CDR3 sequence is CASSIGRNSGTDTQYF. For the CDR3, the DNA is TGTGCCAGCAGCATAGGACGCAACTCCGGGACAGATACGCAGTATTTT.

The chain carries TRBV10-3 and TRBJ2-1; either TRBD1 or TRBD2 may supply D (5 bases each). Deletions cut 3 bases from V and 10 bases from J, with 22 bases between. CDR3 size: 16 residues. Germline CDR1 ENHRY, CDR2 SYGVKD. The CDR3 loop reads CAISDPRGRRGYEQFF. In nucleotides, the CDR3 is TGTGCCATCAGTGATCCCCGGGGCCGAAGAGGGTACGAGCAGTTCTTC.

This clonotype was seen many times. The V and J genes are TRBV24-1 and TRBJ2-2; the D is unclear. The CDR3 has 14 residues. Germline-derived CDR1 and CDR2 are KGHDR and SFDVKD. The ends were cut back, 4 bases at V and 5 bases at J, with 10 bases in the middle. This chain's CDR3 is CATSESSLTGELFF. CDR3 in DNA: TGTGCCACCAGTGAATCATCTCTAACCGGGGAGCTGTTTTTT.

The chain combines TRBV6-5 with TRBJ1-2, with D uncertain. The V gene lost 3 bases and the J gene lost 8 bases, with 10 bases spanning the gap. Germline values: CDR1 MNHEY, CDR2 SVGAGI. The CDR3 loop spans 12 amino acids. The CDR3 DNA reads as TGTGCCAGCAGTTATGGAGATTTCGGCTACACCTTC. Protein: CASSYGDFGYTF.

This clonotype has a count of ten or more. This sequence joins TRBV6-2 or TRBV6-3 and TRBJ2-4, with D unresolved. V was shortened by 6 bases and J by 2 bases, with 8 bases between the two germline ends. From germline, CDR1 is MNHEY and CDR2 SVGEGT. CDR3 length: 13 residues. CDR3 nucleotides: TGTGCCAGCAGACTGGCGTCCAAAAACATTCAGTACTTC. This gives the protein CASRLASKNIQYF.

The sample holds a few counts of this clonotype. The J gene is TRBJ1-2, the V gene TRBV9; 8 bases agree with TRBD1. This CDR3 is 13 amino acids long. The ends lost 2 bases at V and 6 bases at J; junction bases unmatched: 3. Germline assignment: CDR1 SGDLS and CDR2 YYNGEE. CDR3: CASSVGTGDGYTF. CDR3 DNA: TGTGCCAGCAGCGTTGGGACAGGAGATGGCTACACCTTC.

This clonotype was seen at least ten times. The chain has TRBV20-1 and TRBJ1-2, with 8 bases fitting TRBD1. Losses at the gene ends were 5 bases for V and 0 bases for J; bases not matched to a gene: 5. Germline CDR1 and CDR2: DFQATT and SNEGSKA (reference sequence). The CDR3 is 14 residues long. The CDR3 region has the DNA TGCAGTGCTCTCAGACAGGGGACTAACTATGGCTACACCTTC. It encodes CSALRQGTNYGYTF.

This clonotype was seen at least ten times. The chain recombines TRBV18 with TRBJ2-5; possible D gene TRBD1, 7 bases. The V end lost 6 bases, the J end lost 1 base, and 9 bases lay between the germline ends. The CDR3 runs 13 residues. Per the germline V gene, CDR1 is KGHSH and CDR2 is LQKENI. The CDR3 DNA reads as TGTGCCAGCTCGCGGGACAGCCAAGAGACCCAGTACTTC. Its protein is CASSRDSQETQYF.